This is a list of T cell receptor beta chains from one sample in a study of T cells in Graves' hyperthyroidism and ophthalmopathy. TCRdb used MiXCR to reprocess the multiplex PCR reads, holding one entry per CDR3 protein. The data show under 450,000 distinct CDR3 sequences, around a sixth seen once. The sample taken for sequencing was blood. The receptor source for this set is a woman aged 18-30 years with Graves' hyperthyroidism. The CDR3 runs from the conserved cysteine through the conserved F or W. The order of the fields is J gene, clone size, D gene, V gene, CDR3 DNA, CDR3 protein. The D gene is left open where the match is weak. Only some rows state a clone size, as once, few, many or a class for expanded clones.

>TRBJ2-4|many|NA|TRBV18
TGTGCCAGCTCACCATCAAGGGGACTAGCCAAAAACATTCAGTACTTC
CASSPSRGLAKNIQYF
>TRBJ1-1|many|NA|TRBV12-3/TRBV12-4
TGTGCCAGCAGTTTGTTGACAGGCGGGAACACTGAAGCTTTCTTT
CASSLLTGGNTEAFF
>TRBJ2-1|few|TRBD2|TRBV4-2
TGTGCCAGCAGCCAAGATGGGAGCGGGGGGTTCGATGAGCAGTTCTTC
CASSQDGSGGFDEQFF
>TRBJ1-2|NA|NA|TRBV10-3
TGTGCCATCAGTGTCGGACAGCTGGAATATGGCTACACCTTC
CAISVGQLEYGYTF
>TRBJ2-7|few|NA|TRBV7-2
TGTGCCAGCAGCTTAGACTTCGGGGGCTCCTACGAGCAGTACTTC
CASSLDFGGSYEQYF
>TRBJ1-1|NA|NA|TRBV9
TGTGCCAGCAGCCCGGGGGCCGGTGGTTTTTTGGGCACTGAAGCTTTCTTT
CASSPGAGGFLGTEAFF
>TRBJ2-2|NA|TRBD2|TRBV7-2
TGTGCCAGCAGCCAGGGACTAGCCGCCGGGGAGCTGTTTTTT
CASSQGLAAGELFF
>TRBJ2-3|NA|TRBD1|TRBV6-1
TGTGCCAGCAGTATCACAGGGGGGACAGATACGCAGTATTTT
CASSITGGTDTQYF
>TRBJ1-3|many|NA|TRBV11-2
TGTGCCAGCAGCTTAGGTAACTCTGGAAACACCATATATTTT
CASSLGNSGNTIYF
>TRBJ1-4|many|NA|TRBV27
TGTGCCAGCAGTTTATCGATTGACGCGGCCCGGGAAAAACTGTTTTTT
CASSLSIDAAREKLFF
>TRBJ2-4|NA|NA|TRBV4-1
TGCGCCAGCAGCCAAGATTACCCCAATTGGGGGGACATTCAGTACTTC
CASSQDYPNWGDIQYF
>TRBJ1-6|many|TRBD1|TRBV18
TGTGCCAGCTCACCAGGACAGGGTAGAAGTTCACCCCTCCACTTT
CASSPGQGRSSPLHF
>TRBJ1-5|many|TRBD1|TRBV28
TGTGCCAGCAGTTTATTCCCTACTGGGACAGTCATTGGCTTTGGCAATCAGCCCCAGCATTTT
CASSLFPTGTVIGFGNQPQHF
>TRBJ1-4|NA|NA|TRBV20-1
TGCAGTGCTAGAGTGCGGGGGGCGACTGAAAAACTGTTTTTT
CSARVRGATEKLFF
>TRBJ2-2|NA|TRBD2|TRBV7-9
TGTGCCAGCAGTTTCACTAGCGGGGGGAACACCGGGGAGCTGTTTTTT
CASSFTSGGNTGELFF
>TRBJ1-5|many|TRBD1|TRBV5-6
TGTGCCAGCAGCCGCAGCCGGGACAGGGTGAATCAGCCCCAGCATTTT
CASSRSRDRVNQPQHF
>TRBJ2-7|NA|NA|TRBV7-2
TGTGCCAGCAGCTTTGGTGTCCCAACGGGACTCGCCCCCTACGAGCAGTACTTC
CASSFGVPTGLAPYEQYF
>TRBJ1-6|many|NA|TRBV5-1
TGCGCCAGCAGCTTGGAAGGGACTCGTTCACCCCTCCACTTT
CASSLEGTRSPLHF
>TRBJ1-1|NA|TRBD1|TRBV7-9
TGTGCCAGCAGCTTAGCGCCAGGGGGTAGGGACACTGAAGCTTTCTTT
CASSLAPGGRDTEAFF
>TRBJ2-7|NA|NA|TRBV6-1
TGTGCCAGCAGTGGAACGGCACCAAAAATCTACGAGCAGTACTTC
CASSGTAPKIYEQYF
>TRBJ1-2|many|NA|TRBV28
TGTGCCAGCAGTGGGGACGGAGTTAACTATGGCTACACCTTC
CASSGDGVNYGYTF
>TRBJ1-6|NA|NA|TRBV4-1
TGCGCCAGCAGCCAAGATCAGGGGACGGGTTCACCCCTCCACTTT
CASSQDQGTGSPLHF
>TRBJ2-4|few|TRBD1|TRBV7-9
TGTGCCAGCAGCCGAGGGACAGGGAGTAGTATTAACATTCAGTACTTC
CASSRGTGSSINIQYF
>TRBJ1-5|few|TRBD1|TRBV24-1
TGTGCCACCAGTCTCGGGACAGGAAGCTACAATCAGCCCCAGCATTTT
CATSLGTGSYNQPQHF
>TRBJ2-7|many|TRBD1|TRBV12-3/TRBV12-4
TGTGCCAGCAGACTGAATCCCGGGACAGGACCAGGCCTCCTCCCTACCTACGAGCAGTACTTC
CASRLNPGTGPGLLPTYEQYF
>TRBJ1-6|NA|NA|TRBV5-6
TGTGCCAGCAGCTCAAGGCAGGGGTATTCACCCCTCCACTTT
CASSSRQGYSPLHF
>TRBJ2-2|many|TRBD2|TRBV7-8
TGTGCCAGCAGCTTAGGGACCGGAGCGGGAGTTAGCGGGGAGCTGTTTTTT
CASSLGTGAGVSGELFF
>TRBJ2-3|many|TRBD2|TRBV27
TGTGCCAGCAGTTTCGTTATAGCGGGAAGAGATACGCAGTATTTT
CASSFVIAGRDTQYF
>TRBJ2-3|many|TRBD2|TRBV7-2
TGTGCCAGCAGCTTAATGTTCGCGGGGGGGCTTGATACGCAGTATTTT
CASSLMFAGGLDTQYF
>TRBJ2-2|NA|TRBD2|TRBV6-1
TGTGCCAGCAGCCGTACTAGCGGGAGATACGGGGAGCTGTTTTTT
CASSRTSGRYGELFF
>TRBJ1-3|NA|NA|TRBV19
TGTGCCACCCGGGAAGGCAGCTCTGGAAACACCATATATTTT
CATREGSSGNTIYF
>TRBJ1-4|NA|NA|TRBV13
TGTGCCAGCAGCCGCCGGCAGCTAGGAAATGAAAAATCAAGAAATGAAAAACTGTTTTTT
CASSRRQLGNEKSRNEKLFF
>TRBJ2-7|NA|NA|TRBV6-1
TGTGCCAGCAGTGGCTCCGCTAGCAGTAGGTATCTCCACAATGAGCAGTACTTC
CASSGSASSRYLHNEQYF
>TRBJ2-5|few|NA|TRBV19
TGTGCCAGTAGTATGGCGGGCCTCCAAGAGACCCAGTACTTC
CASSMAGLQETQYF
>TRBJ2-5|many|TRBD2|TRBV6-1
TGTGCCAGCAGTCAGACTAGCGGGGGGGCCGTTGCGGAGACCCAGTACTTC
CASSQTSGGAVAETQYF
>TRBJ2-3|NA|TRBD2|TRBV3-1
TGTGCCAGCAGCCCCGCGGCGGGGGGGAGCACAGATACGCAGTATTTT
CASSPAAGGSTDTQYF
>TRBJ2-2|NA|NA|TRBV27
TGTGCCAGCAGTTTAGGGGGACACCCCACCGGGGAGCTGTTTTTT
CASSLGGHPTGELFF
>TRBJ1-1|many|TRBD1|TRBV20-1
TGCAGTGCTCCTGACAGGGCCGTATCTGAAGCTTTCTTT
CSAPDRAVSEAFF
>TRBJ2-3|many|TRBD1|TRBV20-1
TGCAGTGCTAGTGAGACAGGGGTAGCAGATACGCAGTATTTT
CSASETGVADTQYF
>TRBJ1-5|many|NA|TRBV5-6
TGTGCCAGCAGCTTGATGACAGGATATCAGCCCCAGCATTTT
CASSLMTGYQPQHF
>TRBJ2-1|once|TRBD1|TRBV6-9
TGTGCCAGCAGTTACTTCTCGGGACAGGGCTTGGATGAGCAGTTCTTC
CASSYFSGQGLDEQFF
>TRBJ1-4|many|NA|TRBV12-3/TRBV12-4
TGTGCCAGCAGTTTATCGGGGGCGGCTAATGAAAAACTGTTTTTT
CASSLSGAANEKLFF
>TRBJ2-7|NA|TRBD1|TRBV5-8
TGTGCCAGCAGCGGGACAGGGTCCTTCTACGAGCAGTACTTC
CASSGTGSFYEQYF